Listed here is a single T cell receptor beta chain. This sample is drawn from a study of T-cell reconstitution after alpha-beta-depleted transplantation in children. V lost 0 bases, J lost 1 base, and 12 bases lay in between. The CDR3 covers 17 residues. CDR1 and CDR2 from the germline V gene are MDHEN and SYDVKM. For TCRbeta, the library was prepared with unique molecular identifiers. TCRdb reprocessed the PCR reads via MiXCR and lists one record per CDR3 protein. The table lists 450,000 to 550,000 distinct CDR3 sequences, around 10% of them singletons. The V and J genes are TRBV28 and TRBJ2-2, with D perhaps TRBD1 or TRBD2 (6 bases each). Sequencing was performed on PBMCs, mostly from graft donor cells, taken 180 days after TCRalphabeta/CD19-depleted stem cell transplant. The TCR was taken from a female patient aged 2-10 years who had a stem cell transplant for aplastic anemia, so the T cells may come from the graft donor. The CDR3 DNA sequence: TGTGCCAGCAGTTTATGGAGGGGGGTCAGGAACACCGGGGAGCTGTTTTTT. This gives the protein CASSLWRGVRNTGELFF.